What follows are 28 T cell receptor beta chains derived from one specimen sequenced in a study of identical twins. TCRdb redid the calling of the 5' RACE reads with MiXCR, one entry per CDR3 protein. The sample lists roughly 250,000 distinct CDR3 sequences, 11% to 15% occurring once. Sequencing was carried out using memory (CD45RO+) T cells sorted from blood. The receptor set was obtained from a young woman in good health.

To note about this clonotype: A single base separates this from a much larger clone, so it may be a read error. V usage is TRBV5-1 and J usage is TRBJ2-3; D not certain. Germline lookup yields CDR1 SGHRS and CDR2 YFSETQ. Trimming pared 1 base from V and 3 bases from J, leaving 12 bases between. This CDR3 spans 15 amino acids. CDR3: CASSLISVRTDTQYF. The CDR3, as DNA: TGCGCCAGCAGCTTGATTTCTGTCAGGACAGATACGCAGTATTTT.

This clonotype was found a few times. V gene TRBV11-2 combines with J gene TRBJ1-1; D unclear. Trimming took 0 bases from V and 6 from J, leaving 8 bases between them. Germline V gene data show CDR1 as SGHAT and CDR2 as FQNNGV. The CDR3 consists of 13 residues. CDR3 protein: CASSLDHGAEAFF. In DNA form, the CDR3 reads TGTGCCAGCAGCTTAGATCACGGAGCTGAAGCTTTCTTT.

In its sample, this clonotype was seen a few times. This rearrangement joins TRBV5-5 to TRBJ2-1; 12 nucleotides line up with TRBD1. The CDR3 has 17 residues. The germline V gene encodes CDR1 SGHKS and CDR2 YYEKEE (reference sequence). With 1 base clipped from V and 3 bases from J, the junction kept 5 bases outside the gene matches. The CDR3 spells CASSLTGTGGFYNEQFF. CDR3 nucleotide sequence: TGTGCCAGCAGCTTGACTGGGACAGGGGGCTTCTACAATGAGCAGTTCTTC. The whole variable domain, remainder taken from reference TRBV5-5 and TRBJ2-1, is DAGVTQSPTHLIKTRGQQVTLRCSPISGHKSVSWYQQVLGQGPQFIFQYYEKEERGRGNFPDRFSARQFPNYSSELNVNALLLGDSALYLCASSLTGTGGFYNEQFFGPGTRLTVL.

In this sample, this clonotype turned up a few times. The rearrangement links TRBV9 to TRBJ1-1; the D gene is possibly TRBD1 (5 bases). The V gene lost 0 bases and the J gene lost 4 bases, with 13 bases spanning the gap. Germline CDR1 SGDLS, CDR2 YYNGEE. The CDR3 runs to 15 residues. For the CDR3, the DNA is TGTGCCAGCAGCGTAGCGGTCAGGGATGGCACTGAAGCTTTCTTT. This gives the protein CASSVAVRDGTEAFF.

This clonotype was recorded a few times. The rearrangement uses TRBV2 and TRBJ2-5, with D possibly TRBD2 on 6 matching bases. Between the trimmed V and J ends, which lost 8 bases and 4 bases, there was a span of 14 bases. This CDR3 is 13 amino acids long. The V gene's germline CDR1 is SNHLY and CDR2 FYNNEI. The CDR3 DNA follows: TGTGCCAGCGGGACGGGGGAGCGAGAGACCCAGTACTTC. Amino acids: CASGTGERETQYF.

This rearrangement joins TRBV11-3 to TRBJ2-7; 9 bases are a match to TRBD2. CDR1 SGHNT and CDR2 YENEEA come from the germline V gene. The CDR3 has 15 residues. With V trimmed by 3 bases and J by 3 bases, 6 bases remained unmatched. DNA of the CDR3: TGTGCCAGCAGCTTTAGCGAGCGGGGGGTCTACGAGCAGTACTTC. This translates into CASSFSERGVYEQYF. Supplemented by reference TRBV11-3 and TRBJ2-7, the full variable domain reads EAGVVQSPRYKIIEKKQPVAFWCNPISGHNTLYWYLQNLGQGPELLIRYENEEAVDDSQLPKDRFSAERLKGVDSTLKIQPAELGDSAVYLCASSFSERGVYEQYFGPGTRLTVT.

The chain combines TRBV7-9 with TRBJ1-4; no reliable D call. Germline CDR1 SEHNR, CDR2 FQNEAQ (reference sequence). Trimming removed 4 bases at V and 7 bases at J, with 19 bases between. The CDR3 loop spans 16 amino acids. The CDR3, as DNA: TGTGCCAGCAGCTCACGGCGCTGGGAAGATGGTGAAAAACTGTTTTTT. Its translation is CASSSRRWEDGEKLFF.

Only a few counts were recorded for this clonotype. The genes are TRBV2 and TRBJ1-1; D might be TRBD1 (5 bases). With 6 bases removed from V and 5 bases from J, the gap between germline ends came to 13 bases. The CDR3 loop spans 13 amino acids. CDR1 and CDR2 from the germline V gene are SNHLY and FYNNEI. The CDR3: CASSRVRETEAFF. The CDR3 region has the DNA TGTGCCAGCAGCAGGGTGAGGGAGACTGAAGCTTTCTTT.

V is TRBV6-5 and J is TRBJ1-1; 7 nucleotides line up with TRBD1. CDR3 size: 15 residues. Trimming at V came to 2 bases and at J to 1 base, leaving 4 bases not matched to a gene. The germline V gene encodes CDR1 MNHEY and CDR2 SVGAGI. The DNA for the CDR3 is TGTGCCAGCAGTTACCGGGGACAGCCGAACACTGAAGCTTTCTTT. Its translation: CASSYRGQPNTEAFF.

The chain carries TRBV7-8 and TRBJ2-5; unclear D gene. From germline, CDR1 is SGHVS and CDR2 FQNEAQ. V was trimmed by 0 bases and J by 1 base, leaving 6 bases between them. The CDR3 has 14 amino acids. Here the CDR3 reads CASSLANTQETQYF. The CDR3 region has the DNA TGTGCCAGCAGCTTAGCGAACACCCAAGAGACCCAGTACTTC.

Many counts were recorded for this clonotype. The V call is TRBV4-2, the J call TRBJ2-3; 10 bases are shared with TRBD2. Germline trimming cut 0 bases from V and 5 bases from J; bases unmatched to any gene: 5. Germline assignment: CDR1 LGHNA and CDR2 YNFKEQ. This CDR3 is 16 amino acids long. Here the CDR3 DNA reads TGTGCCAGCAGCCAAGATCAGGCTAGCGGGGGAGATACGCAGTATTTT. As protein: CASSQDQASGGDTQYF.

This clonotype turned up a few times. V is TRBV6-1 and J is TRBJ2-2; D may be TRBD2 (6 bases). Germline assignment: CDR1 MNHNS and CDR2 SASEGT. Trimming shortened V by 6 bases and J by 3 bases, and 14 bases separated the two germline ends. CDR3 length equals 15 residues. The CDR3 loop reads CASRRAGSYTGELFF. CDR3 bases: TGTGCCAGCAGACGAGCCGGGAGCTACACCGGGGAGCTGTTTTTT.

The chain is built from TRBV3-1 and TRBJ2-7, with 7 bases lining up with TRBD2. Per germline, CDR1 LGHDT and CDR2 YNNKEL (reference sequence). This CDR3 spans 17 amino acids. V was clipped by 4 bases and J by 5 bases; unmatched bases: 17. The CDR3 protein is CASSLQTGGGSYDEQYF. In DNA form, the CDR3 reads TGTGCCAGCAGCCTTCAAACAGGAGGCGGGAGTTACGACGAGCAGTACTTC.

The chain is built from TRBV10-3 and TRBJ2-1; 8 bases line up with TRBD1. Germline CDR1 is ENHRY and CDR2 is SYGVKD. The J segment lost 5 bases and the V segment lost 4 bases, leaving 10 bases of the junction unmatched. This CDR3 region has 16 residues. CDR3 amino acids: CAISGTTGAKNNEQFF. The CDR3 DNA reads TGTGCCATCAGTGGTACGACAGGGGCTAAAAACAATGAGCAGTTCTTC.

This clonotype was found a few times. The chain couples TRBV29-1 to TRBJ2-1; 7 bases are a match to TRBD2. The CDR3 is 10 residues long. Germline assignment: CDR1 SQVTM and CDR2 ANQGSEA. The V gene end was trimmed by 7 bases and the J gene end by 7 bases; junction bases not matched to a gene: 1. CDR3 sequence reads: CSGGGNEQFF. In DNA, the CDR3 is TGCAGCGGGGGGGGGAATGAGCAGTTCTTC.

This clonotype was seen only a few times. J is TRBJ2-1 and V is TRBV2; D not certain. Germline CDR1 and CDR2: SNHLY and FYNNEI. V lost 6 bases and J 8 bases, leaving 14 bases between the germline ends. CDR3 size: 13 residues. The CDR3 nucleotides are TGTGCCAGCAGGGAAAGGGTGGGTGATGAGCAGTTCTTC. It translates to CASRERVGDEQFF.

This clonotype occurred many times. The genes are TRBV12-3 or TRBV12-4 and TRBJ2-5, with TRBD2 as a possible D gene (6 bases). This CDR3 is 14 amino acids long. Trimming pared 3 bases from V and 3 bases from J, leaving 11 bases between. The CDR3 is CASSFSRGKETQYF. In DNA, the CDR3 is TGTGCCAGCAGTTTTTCCCGGGGGAAAGAGACCCAGTACTTC.

This chain uses TRBV6-4 with TRBJ1-5; no firm D call. Germline V gene sequence: CDR1 MRHNA, CDR2 SNTAGT. This CDR3 is built from 14 residues. Trimming pared 9 bases from V and 2 bases from J, leaving 14 bases between. This chain's CDR3 is CARSGRVCNQPQHF. For the CDR3, the DNA is TGTGCCAGGAGCGGGAGGGTTTGCAATCAGCCCCAGCATTTT.

The V and J genes are TRBV7-6 and TRBJ1-6; TRBD1 matches at 8 bases. The germline V gene encodes CDR1 SGHVS and CDR2 FNYEAQ. V lost 5 bases, J lost 8 bases, and 5 bases stayed unmatched. This CDR3 has 14 amino acids. CDR3 protein: CASSRTGIDSPLHF. The CDR3 coding sequence is TGTGCCAGCAGCCGGACAGGGATTGATTCACCCCTCCACTTT. Full variable domain (missing parts from reference TRBV7-6 and TRBJ1-6): GAGVSQSPRYKVTKRGQDVALRCDPISGHVSLYWYRQALGQGPEFLTYFNYEAQQDKSGLPNDRFSAERPEGSISTLTIQRTEQRDSAMYRCASSRTGIDSPLHFGNGTRLTVT.

The chain joins TRBV9 to TRBJ1-2; TRBD1 might be the D (6 bases). This CDR3 contains 15 residues. Between the trimmed V and J ends, which lost 5 bases and 3 bases, there was a span of 17 bases. From germline, CDR1 is SGDLS and CDR2 YYNGEE. As DNA, the CDR3 is TGTGCCAGCAGTTTAGGACAGTCCGGAGACTATGGCTACACCTTC. It encodes CASSLGQSGDYGYTF.

This clonotype was seen many times. The chain recombines TRBV11-2 with TRBJ2-1; maybe TRBD2 (7 bases). V was cut by 2 bases and J by 7 bases, with 9 bases left in between. The CDR3 is made up of 13 amino acids. The germline gives CDR1 SGHAT, CDR2 FQNNGV. CDR3 region: CASSLRGANEQFF. In DNA form, the CDR3 reads TGTGCCAGCAGCTTACGGGGGGCTAATGAGCAGTTCTTC.

A few counts support this clonotype. One end of the junction does not line up with germline, which may come from a read error. The chain is built from TRBV7-8 and TRBJ1-4, with a tentative D call TRBD1 (5 bases). CDR3 size: 15 residues. CDR1 SGHVS and CDR2 FQNEAQ come from the germline V gene. DNA for the CDR3: TGTGCCAGCAGCTTCTCCAGGGTTACTAATGAAAAGCTGTTTTTT. Translating gives CASSFSRVTNEKLFF. Full variable domain (rest looked up from reference TRBV7-8 and TRBJ1-4): GAGVSQSPRYKVAKRGQDVALRCDPISGHVSLFWYQQALGQGPEFLTYFQNEAQLDKSGLPSDRFFAERPEGSVSTLKIQRTQQEDSAVYLCASSFSRVTNEKLFFGSGTQLSVL.

This clonotype was picked up a small number of times. The chain joins TRBV11-2 to TRBJ1-2; possibly TRBD1 for D (6 bases). The CDR3 is 14 amino acids. Germline-derived CDR1 and CDR2 are SGHAT and FQNNGV. The ends were cut back, 0 bases at V and 6 bases at J, with 11 bases in the middle. The CDR3 sequence: CASSLDLHRDGYTF. As DNA, the CDR3 is TGTGCCAGCAGCTTAGATCTCCACAGGGATGGCTACACCTTC.

This clonotype was recorded at least ten times. The J gene is TRBJ2-7, the V gene TRBV12-5, with D tentatively TRBD1 (5 bases). CDR1 and CDR2 (germline): LGHNT, FRNRAP. The CDR3 is 14 amino acids. V was cut by 3 bases and J by 0 bases, with 9 bases left in between. The CDR3 is CASGFEDISYEQYF. CDR3 in DNA: TGTGCTAGTGGTTTCGAGGACATCTCCTACGAGCAGTACTTC.

The chain joins TRBV12-3 or TRBV12-4 to TRBJ1-3; no clear D gene. Trimming removed 6 bases at V and 0 bases at J, with 12 bases between. The CDR3 extends over 15 amino acids. DNA of the CDR3: TGTGCCAGCAGGAGTGGGCTATCCTCTGGAAACACCATATATTTT. This sequence encodes CASRSGLSSGNTIYF.

This clonotype showed up just a few times. The V gene is TRBV5-1, the J gene TRBJ1-4, with unresolved D. The V end lost 0 bases, the J end lost 5 bases, and 11 bases lay between the germline ends. Germline V lookup: CDR1 SGHRS, CDR2 YFSETQ. CDR3 length: 15 amino acids. This chain's CDR3 is CASSLEAADNEKLFF. CDR3 in DNA: TGCGCCAGCAGCTTGGAGGCAGCGGACAATGAAAAACTGTTTTTT.

The rearrangement joins TRBV12-3 or TRBV12-4 to TRBJ2-7; 7 bases agree with TRBD1. With 5 bases clipped from V and 2 bases from J, the junction kept 9 bases outside the gene matches. This CDR3 spans 15 amino acids. The CDR3 bases are TGTGCCAGCAGTCCTACGACAGGGACCGCCTACGAGCAGTACTTC. This codes for CASSPTTGTAYEQYF.

This clonotype was detected a few times. The J gene is TRBJ2-7, the V gene TRBV7-9, with D possibly matching TRBD2 (6 bases). V was trimmed by 8 bases and J by 3 bases, leaving 20 bases between them. The CDR3 covers 15 residues. CDR1 is SEHNR, CDR2 FQNEAQ, per germline (reference sequence). This chain's CDR3 is CASGRRGTEDYEQYF. In nucleotides, the CDR3 is TGTGCCAGCGGCCGGAGGGGAACTGAAGACTACGAGCAGTACTTC.